This record covers a single T cell receptor beta chain. What it binds is not known. Produced via immunoSEQ multiplex PCR; TCRdb's table is partial and in-frame only. The sample lists 110,000 or so clones, 80% to 95% seen once, with 4.2% in the top ten. Germline V lookup: CDR1 SGHRS, CDR2 YFSETQ. Trimming took 0 bases from V and 1 from J, leaving 5 bases between them. The CDR3 contains 13 residues. The sample is drawn from a study of T cell responses to AZD1222 COVID-19 vaccine. Overall study findings and caveats: Per reports, nearly half of all spike-specific TCRs target regions that are unmutated in variants.

This sample comprised peripheral blood, obtained 28 days after the second dose of the MenACWY control vaccine. V and J are TRBV5-1 and TRBJ2-7; D gene ambiguous. This TCR came from an adult who received the MenACWY meningococcal vaccine as a control. The CDR3, as DNA: TGCGCCAGCAGCTTGGAAATTTCCTACGAGCAGTACTTC. As protein: CASSLEISYEQYF.